This T cell receptor (beta chain) was captured in a study of cytomegalovirus exposure and HLA in healthy donors. The wider study: Most donors, 81% of 350 to 450 genotyped, fell in the Caucasian-associated ancestry cluster.

The study's findings and limits: Reports showed the classifier diagnosing cytomegalovirus status with high specificity and sensitivity. Most TCR sequences proved rare, with some public TCRs found in many donors.

Notes on this clone: Its cognate antigen is unknown.

This PCR relied on a set of 60 Vbeta primers and 13 Jbeta primers. Only in-frame clones appear in the TCRdb table, and some are missing; sequencing was by immunoSEQ multiplex PCR. The repertoire holds about 160,000 clones, roughly 80% seen once, with 6% to 9% in the top ten. The source material was PBMCs. This clonotype originated in a woman aged 25-40 years in good health and CMV-seropositive.

This chain's CDR3 is CASSRRSQKVGEPQHF. CDR3 bases: TGCGCCAGCAGCCGGCGCAGCCAGAAAGTGGGAGAGCCCCAGCATTTT. The V gene is TRBV4-3, the J gene TRBJ1-5; no reliable D call. The CDR3 is made up of 16 amino acids. Germline V gene sequence: CDR1 LGHNA, CDR2 YSLEER. Trimming removed 4 bases from V and 8 bases from J, with 21 bases in between.